A selection of T cell receptor beta chains follows, all from one sample in a study of cytomegalovirus exposure and HLA in healthy donors. TCRdb keeps only in-frame clones here, not all; method: immunoSEQ multiplex PCR. This sample yields tens of thousands of clones, of which about four fifths are seen a single time; about 9.4% belongs to the top ten. Sequencing was performed on PBMCs. Every receptor here comes from a human donor in good health. The CDR3 runs from the conserved cysteine through the conserved F or W. The D gene is left open where the match is weak. Clone size is stated in some rows and not others, as once, few, many or a class when expanded.

j_gene: TRBJ2-5
d_gene: TRBD1
v_gene: TRBV7-8
abundance: NA
len: 16
CDR3aa: CASSRRTGRIQETQYF
CDR3nt: TGTGCCAGCAGCCGACGGACAGGCCGGATCCAAGAGACCCAGTACTTC

j_gene: TRBJ2-7
d_gene: NA
v_gene: TRBV19
abundance: once
len: 13
CDR3aa: CASSTTGYYEQYF
CDR3nt: TGTGCCAGTAGTACGACGGGATACTACGAGCAGTACTTC

j_gene: TRBJ1-1
d_gene: TRBD1
v_gene: TRBV29-1
abundance: once
len: 15
CDR3aa: CSVVGTGGRGTEAFF
CDR3nt: TGCAGCGTTGTTGGGACAGGGGGCCGGGGTACTGAAGCTTTCTTT

j_gene: TRBJ2-1
d_gene: NA
v_gene: TRBV5-1
abundance: NA
len: 14
CDR3aa: CASSTRVPVDEQFF
CDR3nt: TGCGCCAGCAGCACCAGGGTGCCTGTGGATGAGCAGTTCTTC

j_gene: TRBJ1-2
d_gene: TRBD1
v_gene: TRBV9
abundance: NA
len: 13
CDR3aa: CASSLGTAYGYTF
CDR3nt: TGTGCCAGCAGCCTCGGGACAGCCTATGGCTACACCTTC

j_gene: TRBJ2-6
d_gene: NA
v_gene: TRBV5-4
abundance: NA
len: 16
CDR3aa: CASSFSGASGANVLTF
CDR3nt: TGTGCCAGCAGCTTCTCGGGAGCATCTGGGGCCAACGTCCTGACTTTC

j_gene: TRBJ2-7
d_gene: NA
v_gene: TRBV6-5
abundance: NA
len: 14
CDR3aa: CASSYMEEAYEQYF
CDR3nt: TGTGCCAGCAGTTACATGGAGGAGGCCTACGAGCAGTACTTC

j_gene: TRBJ2-1
d_gene: NA
v_gene: TRBV18
abundance: NA
len: 12
CDR3aa: CASSPPGGEQFF
CDR3nt: TGTGCCAGCTCACCACCGGGGGGTGAGCAGTTCTTC

j_gene: TRBJ1-3
d_gene: NA
v_gene: TRBV18
abundance: once
len: 15
CDR3aa: CASSPVGATGNTIYF
CDR3nt: TGTGCCAGCTCACCAGTAGGGGCCACAGGAAACACCATATATTTT

j_gene: TRBJ2-2
d_gene: NA
v_gene: TRBV5-4
abundance: NA
len: 13
CDR3aa: CASSALGVGELFF
CDR3nt: TGTGCCAGCAGCGCGCTGGGAGTCGGGGAGCTGTTTTTT

j_gene: TRBJ1-4
d_gene: TRBD1
v_gene: TRBV2
abundance: NA
len: 15
CDR3aa: CASRQTGGTNEKLFF
CDR3nt: TGTGCCAGCAGGCAAACAGGGGGCACTAATGAAAAACTGTTTTTT

j_gene: TRBJ2-3
d_gene: NA
v_gene: TRBV27
abundance: NA
len: 13
CDR3aa: CASRGLRGDTQYF
CDR3nt: TGTGCCAGCCGGGGACTGCGCGGGGATACGCAGTATTTT

j_gene: TRBJ2-1
d_gene: NA
v_gene: TRBV29-1
abundance: NA
len: 11
CDR3aa: CSGGGGHEQFF
CDR3nt: TGCAGCGGGGGAGGGGGGCATGAGCAGTTCTTC

j_gene: TRBJ2-1
d_gene: NA
v_gene: TRBV9
abundance: NA
len: 14
CDR3aa: CASSGGLTYNEQFF
CDR3nt: TGTGCCAGCAGCGGCGGACTGACCTACAATGAGCAGTTCTTC

j_gene: TRBJ1-5
d_gene: NA
v_gene: TRBV18
abundance: NA
len: 20
CDR3aa: CASSPAGEGRVLPSNQPQHF
CDR3nt: TGTGCCAGCTCACCGGCGGGAGAGGGCAGGGTACTGCCTAGCAATCAGCCCCAGCATTTT

j_gene: TRBJ2-2
d_gene: TRBD1
v_gene: TRBV9
abundance: NA
len: 16
CDR3aa: CASSSRDRGPGGELFF
CDR3nt: TGTGCCAGCAGCAGCCGGGACAGGGGGCCTGGCGGGGAGCTGTTTTTT

j_gene: TRBJ2-5
d_gene: TRBD2
v_gene: TRBV4-3
abundance: NA
len: 14
CDR3aa: CASSQNSGKETQYF
CDR3nt: TGCGCCAGCAGCCAAAATAGCGGGAAAGAGACCCAGTACTTC

j_gene: TRBJ2-3
d_gene: TRBD2
v_gene: TRBV29-1
abundance: few
len: 14
CDR3aa: CSVKTSGRTDTQYF
CDR3nt: TGCAGCGTTAAGACTAGCGGGCGCACAGATACGCAGTATTTT

j_gene: TRBJ2-3
d_gene: TRBD2
v_gene: TRBV7-3
abundance: NA
len: 15
CDR3aa: CASSFGGRGTDTQYF
CDR3nt: TGTGCCAGCAGCTTCGGCGGGAGGGGCACAGATACGCAGTATTTT

j_gene: TRBJ1-2
d_gene: NA
v_gene: TRBV7-2
abundance: NA
len: 13
CDR3aa: CASSLAGLAGGTF
CDR3nt: TGTGCCAGCAGCTTAGCAGGGCTAGCAGGTGGCACCTTC

j_gene: TRBJ1-2
d_gene: NA
v_gene: TRBV4-1
abundance: NA
len: 14
CDR3aa: CASSQVGPNYGYTF
CDR3nt: TGCGCCAGCAGCCAAGTGGGCCCGAACTATGGCTACACCTTC

j_gene: TRBJ2-7
d_gene: TRBD1
v_gene: TRBV28
abundance: NA
len: 12
CDR3aa: CASSQGVREQYF
CDR3nt: TGTGCCAGCAGTCAGGGGGTGCGTGAGCAGTACTTC

j_gene: TRBJ1-2
d_gene: NA
v_gene: TRBV7-9
abundance: NA
len: 13
CDR3aa: CASSLAVSGPYTF
CDR3nt: TGTGCCAGCAGCTTAGCAGTGAGCGGACCATACACCTTC

j_gene: TRBJ2-3
d_gene: NA
v_gene: TRBV21-1
abundance: NA
len: 16
CDR3aa: CASSLGTSEGTDTQYF
CDR3nt: TGTGCCAGCAGCCTAGGGACTTCCGAGGGCACAGATACGCAGTATTTT

j_gene: TRBJ1-2
d_gene: TRBD1
v_gene: TRBV11-1
abundance: NA
len: 12
CDR3aa: CASSPDRAGYTF
CDR3nt: TGTGCCAGCAGCCCGGACAGGGCCGGCTACACCTTC

j_gene: TRBJ2-1
d_gene: NA
v_gene: TRBV9
abundance: NA
len: 16
CDR3aa: CASNPDAGARHNEQFF
CDR3nt: TGTGCCAGCAACCCGGATGCAGGGGCTCGCCACAATGAGCAGTTCTTC

j_gene: TRBJ1-5
d_gene: NA
v_gene: TRBV4-3
abundance: NA
len: 15
CDR3aa: CASSQVKALNQPQHF
CDR3nt: TGCGCCAGCAGCCAAGTTAAAGCCCTAAATCAGCCCCAGCATTTT

j_gene: TRBJ1-2
d_gene: NA
v_gene: TRBV5-1
abundance: NA
len: 15
CDR3aa: CASSLEAGSNYGYTF
CDR3nt: TGCGCCAGCAGCTTGGAAGCAGGGTCCAACTATGGCTACACCTTC

j_gene: TRBJ2-5
d_gene: NA
v_gene: TRBV25-1
abundance: NA
len: 16
CDR3aa: CASSEESGQGGETQYF
CDR3nt: TGTGCCAGCAGTGAAGAAAGCGGTCAGGGGGGAGAGACCCAGTACTTC

j_gene: TRBJ2-5
d_gene: TRBD2
v_gene: TRBV7-2
abundance: few
len: 16
CDR3aa: CASSPLSGGPGETQYF
CDR3nt: TGTGCCAGCAGCCCCTTGAGCGGGGGGCCGGGTGAGACCCAGTACTTC

j_gene: TRBJ1-1
d_gene: NA
v_gene: TRBV7-9
abundance: NA
len: 17
CDR3aa: CASSPEGVDALNTEAFF
CDR3nt: TGTGCCAGCAGCCCAGAGGGGGTAGACGCTTTAAACACTGAAGCTTTCTTT

j_gene: TRBJ1-4
d_gene: NA
v_gene: TRBV6-4
abundance: NA
len: 11
CDR3aa: CASSPEQALFF
CDR3nt: TGTGCCAGCAGTCCCGAACAGGCTTTGTTTTTT

j_gene: TRBJ2-2
d_gene: NA
v_gene: TRBV9
abundance: NA
len: 16
CDR3aa: CASSVVKGANTGELFF
CDR3nt: TGTGCCAGCAGCGTAGTAAAGGGGGCGAACACCGGGGAGCTGTTTTTT

j_gene: TRBJ2-1
d_gene: TRBD2
v_gene: TRBV14
abundance: NA
len: 18
CDR3aa: CASSQPPLTGTSANEQFF
CDR3nt: TGTGCCAGCAGCCAACCCCCCCTCACCGGGACTAGCGCTAATGAGCAGTTCTTC

j_gene: TRBJ2-1
d_gene: NA
v_gene: TRBV28
abundance: few
len: 15
CDR3aa: CASSFFTAALNEQFF
CDR3nt: TGTGCCAGCAGTTTTTTTACAGCCGCCCTGAATGAGCAGTTCTTC

j_gene: TRBJ1-1
d_gene: NA
v_gene: TRBV6-5
abundance: NA
len: 13
CDR3aa: CASRSTGNTEAFF
CDR3nt: TGTGCCAGCAGGTCAACAGGGAACACTGAAGCTTTCTTT

j_gene: TRBJ2-5
d_gene: NA
v_gene: TRBV5-1
abundance: NA
len: 13
CDR3aa: CASKNPMRETQYF
CDR3nt: TGCGCCAGCAAGAACCCCATGAGGGAGACCCAGTACTTC

j_gene: TRBJ2-7
d_gene: NA
v_gene: TRBV4-1
abundance: NA
len: 14
CDR3aa: CASSQWTSAYEQYF
CDR3nt: TGCGCCAGCAGCCAATGGACATCCGCCTACGAGCAGTACTTC

j_gene: TRBJ2-3
d_gene: TRBD2
v_gene: TRBV29-1
abundance: NA
len: 15
CDR3aa: CSVETGTSEADTQYF
CDR3nt: TGCAGCGTTGAGACTGGGACTAGCGAGGCAGATACGCAGTATTTT

j_gene: TRBJ2-7
d_gene: TRBD1
v_gene: TRBV5-4
abundance: NA
len: 16
CDR3aa: CASSSSRDRGNHEQYF
CDR3nt: TGTGCCAGCAGCTCCAGTAGGGACAGGGGGAACCACGAGCAGTACTTC

j_gene: TRBJ1-1
d_gene: NA
v_gene: TRBV5-1
abundance: NA
len: 15
CDR3aa: CASSLAGDSNTEAFF
CDR3nt: TGCGCCAGCAGCTTGGCCGGAGACAGTAACACTGAAGCTTTCTTT

j_gene: TRBJ1-5
d_gene: NA
v_gene: TRBV7-3
abundance: NA
len: 17
CDR3aa: CASSLRLGGTSNQPQHF
CDR3nt: TGTGCCAGCAGTTTAAGATTGGGGGGGACTAGCAATCAGCCCCAGCATTTT

j_gene: TRBJ2-7
d_gene: NA
v_gene: TRBV5-6
abundance: NA
len: 14
CDR3aa: CASSFRGNYHEQYF
CDR3nt: TGTGCCAGCAGCTTCAGAGGGAACTATCACGAGCAGTACTTC

j_gene: TRBJ1-4
d_gene: TRBD1
v_gene: TRBV2
abundance: NA
len: 14
CDR3aa: CASSTRTGSEKLFF
CDR3nt: TGTGCCAGCAGTACGAGGACAGGTTCGGAAAAACTGTTTTTT

j_gene: TRBJ2-7
d_gene: TRBD2
v_gene: TRBV28
abundance: NA
len: 15
CDR3aa: CASSSPRGRAYEQYF
CDR3nt: TGTGCCAGCAGTTCACCTCGCGGGAGGGCCTACGAGCAGTACTTC

j_gene: TRBJ2-1
d_gene: TRBD2
v_gene: TRBV27
abundance: NA
len: 15
CDR3aa: CASTLRTSGSSEQFF
CDR3nt: TGTGCCAGCACCCTCAGGACTAGCGGGAGTTCTGAGCAGTTCTTC

j_gene: TRBJ1-1
d_gene: NA
v_gene: TRBV29-1
abundance: few
len: 15
CDR3aa: CSVEDVTPTGTEAFF
CDR3nt: TGCAGCGTTGAAGATGTAACCCCAACGGGCACTGAAGCTTTCTTT

j_gene: TRBJ2-5
d_gene: TRBD2
v_gene: TRBV7-6
abundance: NA
len: 13
CDR3aa: CASLGLAGGEQYF
CDR3nt: TGTGCCAGCCTGGGACTAGCGGGAGGGGAGCAGTACTTC